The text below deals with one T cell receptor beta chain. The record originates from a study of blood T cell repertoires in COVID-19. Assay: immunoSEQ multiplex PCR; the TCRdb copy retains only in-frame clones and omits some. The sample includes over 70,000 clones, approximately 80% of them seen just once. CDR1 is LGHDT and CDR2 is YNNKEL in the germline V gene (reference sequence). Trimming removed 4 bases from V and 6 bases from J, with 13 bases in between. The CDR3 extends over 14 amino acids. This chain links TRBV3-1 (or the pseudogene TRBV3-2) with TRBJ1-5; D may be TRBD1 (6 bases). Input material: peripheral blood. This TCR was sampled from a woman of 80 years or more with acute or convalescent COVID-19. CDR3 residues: CASSLGGGTQPQHF. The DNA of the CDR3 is TGTGCCAGCAGCCTAGGGGGGGGCACTCAGCCCCAGCATTTT.